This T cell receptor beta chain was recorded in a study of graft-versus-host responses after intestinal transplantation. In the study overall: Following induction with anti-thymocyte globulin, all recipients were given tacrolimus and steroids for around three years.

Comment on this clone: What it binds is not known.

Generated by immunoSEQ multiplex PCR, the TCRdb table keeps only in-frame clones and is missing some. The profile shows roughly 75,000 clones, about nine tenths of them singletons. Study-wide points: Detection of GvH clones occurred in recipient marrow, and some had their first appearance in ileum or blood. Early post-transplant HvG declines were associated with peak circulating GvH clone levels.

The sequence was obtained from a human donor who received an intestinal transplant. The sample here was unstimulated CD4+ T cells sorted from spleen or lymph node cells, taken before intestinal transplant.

Here the CDR3 DNA reads TGCAGCGTTAGACAGGACACCTCCTACGAGCAGTACTTC. This sequence encodes CSVRQDTSYEQYF. The chain is built from TRBV29-1 and TRBJ2-7; maybe TRBD1 (6 bases). Looked up from germline, CDR1 is SQVTM and CDR2 is ANQGSEA. This CDR3 is built from 13 residues. Deletions cut 5 bases from V and 0 bases from J, with 11 bases between.